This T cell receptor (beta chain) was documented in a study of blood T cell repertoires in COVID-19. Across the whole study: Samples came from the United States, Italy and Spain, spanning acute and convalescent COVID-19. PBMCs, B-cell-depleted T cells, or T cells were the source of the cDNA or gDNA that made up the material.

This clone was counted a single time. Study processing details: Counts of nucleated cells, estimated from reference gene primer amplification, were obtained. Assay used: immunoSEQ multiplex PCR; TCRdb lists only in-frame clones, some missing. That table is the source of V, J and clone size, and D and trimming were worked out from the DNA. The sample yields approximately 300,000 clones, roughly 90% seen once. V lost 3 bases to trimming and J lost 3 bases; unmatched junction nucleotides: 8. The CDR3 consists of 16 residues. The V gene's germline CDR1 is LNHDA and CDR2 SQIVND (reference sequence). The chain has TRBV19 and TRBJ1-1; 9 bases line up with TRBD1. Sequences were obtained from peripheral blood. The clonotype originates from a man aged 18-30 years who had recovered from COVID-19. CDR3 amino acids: CASSMGTRTGDTEAFF. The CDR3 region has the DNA TGTGCCAGTAGTATGGGAACTCGGACAGGGGACACTGAAGCTTTCTTT.